Shown below are 11 T cell receptor beta chains from a single sample sequenced in a study of blood T cell repertoires in COVID-19. The data were produced by immunoSEQ multiplex PCR, yet TCRdb's version contains in-frame clones alone and is incomplete. Counted here are under 350,000 clones, around 89% occurring once; the ten biggest clones make up about 4.2%. The sequenced sample consisted of peripheral blood. These receptors originate from a man aged 40-49 years with acute or convalescent COVID-19.

The CDR3 DNA reads as TGTGCCAGCTCACCAGGGACAGGAGTTAACACTGAAGCTTTCTTT. It is translated as CASSPGTGVNTEAFF. J is TRBJ1-1 and V is TRBV18; TRBD1 aligns across 8 bases. Trimming took 2 bases from V and 2 from J; bases not matched to a gene: 4. The CDR3 spans 15 residues. Germline V gene lookup returns CDR1 KGHSH and CDR2 LQKENI.

The chain recombines TRBV5-5 with TRBJ2-7; a possible D gene is TRBD1 (6 bases). In germline, CDR1 is SGHKS, CDR2 YYEKEE (reference sequence). Deletions cut 4 bases from V and 3 bases from J, with 17 bases between. The CDR3 is 15 amino acids. CDR3 bases: TGTGCCAGCAGCGGCGGACAGACGATATACTACGAGCAGTACTTC. Protein: CASSGGQTIYYEQYF.

This clone has only one observation. The J gene is TRBJ1-2, the V gene TRBV18; no definite D call. Germline V gene lookup returns CDR1 KGHSH and CDR2 LQKENI. The CDR3 is made up of 15 amino acids. V was cut by 3 bases and J by 6 bases, with 17 bases left in between. The CDR3 spells CASSPPSLGLHGYTF. The CDR3 nucleotides are TGTGCCAGCTCACCTCCGTCCCTGGGCCTTCATGGCTACACCTTC.

CDR3 DNA: TGTGCCAGCAGTTACGGGCCGCGCACAGATACGCAGTATTTT. Protein product: CASSYGPRTDTQYF. V usage is TRBV6-5 and J usage is TRBJ2-3; unclear D gene. Germline values: CDR1 MNHEY, CDR2 SVGAGI. Trimming left V 2 bases short and J 1 base short, with 7 bases between. The CDR3 covers 14 residues.

V and J are TRBV7-3 and TRBJ2-1; TRBD2 aligns across 7 bases. This CDR3 contains 16 residues. Germline V gene sequence: CDR1 SGHTA, CDR2 FQGTGA. The V and J ends lost 1 base and 7 bases, in that order; junction bases with no gene match: 10. For the CDR3, the DNA is TGTGCCAGCAGCTTAAACAACGGCGGGGGTGTGAATGAGCAGTTCTTC. Translated: CASSLNNGGGVNEQFF.

The rearrangement uses TRBV2 and TRBJ2-7; 8 bases map to TRBD1. V lost 4 bases to trimming and J lost 1 base; unmatched junction nucleotides: 6. CDR1 is SNHLY, CDR2 FYNNEI, per germline. The CDR3 loop spans 15 amino acids. The CDR3 here is CASSVRTGTSYEQYF. CDR3 nucleotides: TGTGCCAGCAGTGTTCGGACAGGGACGTCCTACGAGCAGTACTTC.

V is TRBV11-2 and J is TRBJ2-2; 9 bases match TRBD2. The V segment lost 8 bases and the J segment 7 bases; nucleotides outside the gene matches: 8. This CDR3 region has 14 residues. The V gene's germline CDR1 is SGHAT and CDR2 FQNNGV. CDR3 in DNA: TGTGCCAGCTCCCGGCTAGCGGGGATCGGGGAGCTGTTTTTT. This encodes CASSRLAGIGELFF.

This chain connects TRBV5-1 to TRBJ2-3; TRBD1 agrees at 7 bases. CDR1 SGHRS and CDR2 YFSETQ come from the germline V gene. The V gene end was trimmed by 1 base and the J gene end by 2 bases; junction bases not matched to a gene: 19. The CDR3 length is 20 residues. The CDR3 loop is CASSLYRGVPSTTFTDTQYF. In DNA, the CDR3 is TGCGCCAGCAGCTTGTACAGGGGAGTTCCTAGCACAACATTCACAGATACGCAGTATTTT.

V and J are TRBV10-2 and TRBJ1-6, with a tentative D call TRBD1 (5 bases). The germline V gene encodes CDR1 WSHSY and CDR2 SAAADI. The CDR3 is 15 residues long. Trimming took 2 bases from V and 5 from J, leaving 10 bases between them. CDR3 sequence (DNA): TGCGCCAGCAGTGAGGGGACTCCCGATAATTCACCCCTCCACTTT. It specifies CASSEGTPDNSPLHF.

The V and J genes are TRBV5-5 and TRBJ1-4; 9 bases are shared with TRBD1. Germline-derived CDR1 and CDR2 are SGHKS and YYEKEE (reference sequence). CDR3 length equals 17 residues. V shed 4 bases, J shed 1 base, and the junction held 8 bases outside the gene matches. CDR3 sequence: CASSRTGVWVTNEKLFF. Written as DNA, the CDR3 is TGTGCCAGCAGCCGGACAGGGGTATGGGTAACTAATGAAAAACTGTTTTTT.

This chain links TRBV3-1 (or the pseudogene TRBV3-2) with TRBJ1-6, with TRBD1 as a possible D gene (6 bases). V was shortened by 4 bases and J by 7 bases, with 17 bases between the two germline ends. The CDR3 spans 16 residues. Germline V gene data show CDR1 as LGHDT and CDR2 as YNNKEL (reference sequence). CDR3 region: CASSPRGQGRNSPLHF. In DNA form, the CDR3 reads TGTGCCAGCAGCCCCCGAGGCCAGGGGCGAAATTCACCCCTCCACTTT.